This T cell receptor beta chain was profiled in a study of tumor-infiltrating lymphocytes in primary liver carcinoma. Both RNA and DNA were isolated together from roughly 20-30 mg of bulk tissue that had not been sorted. Treatment of the patients' primary liver carcinoma consisted of surgical resection. TCR beta cDNA was prepared out of 450 to 500 ng total RNA by means of a constant-region primer. ARM-PCR, slightly modified, supplied the TCR beta libraries through three nested multiplex PCR rounds. Amplification in the first two PCR rounds was performed using TRBV1-TRBV30 forward primers and a C-beta reverse primer for about 10 cycles each. TCRdb re-analysed the multiplex PCR reads in MiXCR, keeping a single row per CDR3 protein. The table has 100,000 to 150,000 distinct CDR3 sequences, 64% seen once. Study findings and constraints: Roughly 7.5-25% of top clones, and no more, occurred in all five tumor regions.

Per the germline V gene, CDR1 is SGHRS and CDR2 is YFSETQ. This CDR3 spans 13 amino acids. Points on this clonotype: Antigen specificity is unknown. Compared with germline, one end of the junction differs, possibly owing to a read error.

V usage is TRBV5-1 and J usage is TRBJ1-2; possibly TRBD1 for D (5 bases). Sequencing was done on a sample of liver tumor tissue from sampling region 3. Subset meaning: tumor region T3, left-lateral pole. The sequence came from a woman aged 55-70 years with primary liver carcinoma and hepatitis B virus infection. The CDR3 coding sequence is TGCGCCAGCGGCTTGCAAGGGGTGGATGGCTACACCTTC. Translated, it gives CASGLQGVDGYTF.